This T cell receptor beta chain was sequenced in a study of shared clonotypes between healthy human individuals. Trimming removed 5 bases from V and 5 bases from J, with 19 bases in between. The CDR3 sequence is 15 residues long. CDR1 is SNHLY and CDR2 is FYNNEI in the germline V gene. This clone was recorded once. Repertoires were generated with immunoSEQ multiplex PCR, while TCRdb's copy carries only in-frame clones and drops some. The table has under 350,000 clones, 87% seen once. The specimen was memory CD8+ T cells sorted from blood. As for subset: CD45RO+ cells pooled with CCR7-negative TemRA cells. This clonotype was obtained from a young man in good health. V usage is TRBV2 and J usage is TRBJ2-7, with D perhaps TRBD1 (6 bases). CDR3 coding DNA: TGTGCCAGCAGTCACCCTGGGGCAGGGGACAACGAGCAGTACTTC. Amino acids: CASSHPGAGDNEQYF. The entire variable domain, with the rest obtained from reference TRBV2 and TRBJ2-7, is as follows: EPEVTQTPSHQVTQMGQEVILRCVPISNHLYFYWYRQILGQKVEFLVSFYNNEISEKSEIFDDQFSVERPDGSNFTLKIRSTKLEDSAMYFCASSHPGAGDNEQYFGPGTRLTVT.